The 26 T cell receptor beta chains below come from one sample, sequenced in a study of CD8 T cells in Susac syndrome. Random hexamers were used to reverse transcribe the RNA input (0.5 to 1 ug). TCRdb fed the immunoSEQ multiplex PCR reads into MiXCR, producing one record per CDR3 protein. The data show roughly 200,000 distinct CDR3 sequences, 85% to 95% seen once. The sequencing input was CD4+ T cells from PBMCs. The origin of the receptors is a human donor with multiple sclerosis.

For the CDR3, the DNA is TGCGCCAGCAGTCAATTCGGGTTAGCTAACTATGGCTACACCTTC. Its translation: CASSQFGLANYGYTF. The chain links TRBV23-1 to TRBJ1-2; D gene unclear. TRBV23-1 is classed as an ORF, of uncertain function. This CDR3 comprises 15 residues. Trimming took off 1 base at V and 0 bases at J, with 9 bases between the two ends.

The chain joins TRBV2 to TRBJ2-7; D perhaps matches TRBD1 (5 bases). The germline gives CDR1 SNHLY, CDR2 FYNNEI. Trimming removed 2 bases at V and 2 bases at J, with 16 bases between. This CDR3 has 16 amino acids. The CDR3 DNA reads TGTGCCAGCAGTGAACTAAAGGGGCGGCATGCCTACGAGCAGTACTTC. This sequence encodes CASSELKGRHAYEQYF.

The chain couples TRBV12-3 or TRBV12-4 to TRBJ1-6; no firm D call. Trimming left V 5 bases short and J 15 bases short, with 14 bases between. This CDR3 is built from 12 residues. The CDR3 reads CASSTGSLDLHF. The DNA for the CDR3 is TGTGCCAGCAGTACCGGGTCCCTCGACCTCCACTTT.

The chain couples TRBV15 to TRBJ2-1; 12 nucleotides align to TRBD1. V trimming: 1 base; J trimming: 9 bases; junction bases outside the gene matches: 4. This CDR3 comprises 15 residues. The germline V gene encodes CDR1 LNHNV and CDR2 YYDKDF (reference sequence). The CDR3 DNA sequence: TGTGCCACCAGCAGAGCCGGGACAGGGGGCTCTGAGCAGTTCTTC. It translates to CATSRAGTGGSEQFF. The entire variable domain, with the rest obtained from reference TRBV15 and TRBJ2-1, is as follows: DAMVIQNPRYQVTQFGKPVTLSCSQTLNHNVMYWYQQKSSQAPKLLFHYYDKDFNNEADTPDNFQSRRPNTSFCFLDIRSPGLGDTAMYLCATSRAGTGGSEQFFGPGTRLTVL.

This sequence joins TRBV14 and TRBJ1-6; D not certain. The V end lost 0 bases, the J end lost 11 bases, and 8 bases lay between the germline ends. Germline CDR1 is SGHDN and CDR2 is FVKESK. This CDR3 has 13 amino acids. CDR3 nucleotide sequence: TGTGCCAGCAGCCAAGATCGTGGTACACCCCTCCACTTT. This codes for CASSQDRGTPLHF.

V gene TRBV29-1 combines with J gene TRBJ2-3, with unresolved D. Trimming shortened V by 4 bases and J by 2 bases, and 7 bases separated the two germline ends. The CDR3 totals 12 residues. Germline CDR1 is SQVTM and CDR2 is ANQGSEA. CDR3 in amino acids: CSVVSTTDTQYF. DNA of the CDR3: TGCAGCGTTGTTTCTACCACAGATACGCAGTATTTT.

The chain joins TRBV29-1 to TRBJ2-7, with 7 bases that match TRBD1. This CDR3 spans 13 amino acids. Per the germline V gene, CDR1 is SQVTM and CDR2 is ANQGSEA. Trimming removed 4 bases from V and 5 bases from J; junction bases left unmatched: 8. This CDR3 reads CSVGATGTNEQYF. The CDR3 DNA reads TGCAGCGTTGGTGCGACAGGGACCAACGAGCAGTACTTC.

The CDR3 sequence: CASTSEAGYTEAFF. The CDR3, as DNA: TGTGCCAGCACCTCGGAGGCGGGGTACACTGAAGCTTTCTTT. This chain uses TRBV2 with TRBJ1-1; D uncertain. Deletions cut 7 bases from V and 3 bases from J, with 15 bases between. Germline values: CDR1 SNHLY, CDR2 FYNNEI. This CDR3 spans 14 amino acids.

The chain joins TRBV3-1 to TRBJ2-7; TRBD2 matches at 8 bases. Germline trimming cut 3 bases from V and 6 bases from J; bases unmatched to any gene: 10. The V gene's germline CDR1 is LGHDT and CDR2 YNNKEL (reference sequence). The CDR3 runs to 15 residues. As DNA, the CDR3 is TGTGCCAGCAGCCACACCGGGACTAGGCAACGCGAGCAGTACTTC. This translates into CASSHTGTRQREQYF.

The J gene is TRBJ2-7, the V gene TRBV11-1; possible D gene TRBD2, 5 bases. Trimming took 4 bases from V and 2 from J, leaving 12 bases between them. Germline V CDR1 and CDR2: SGHAT, FQDESV (reference sequence). The CDR3 extends over 14 amino acids. CDR3 in DNA: TGTGCCAGCAGCTCCCGGACGGGAACCTACGAGCAGTACGTC. This encodes CASSSRTGTYEQYV.

J is TRBJ2-7 and V is TRBV5-6; perhaps D is TRBD1 or TRBD2 (5 bases each). This CDR3 contains 14 residues. Germline CDR1 is SGHDT and CDR2 is YYEEEE. Deletions cut 4 bases from V and 3 bases from J, with 14 bases between. The CDR3 is CASSITGTVYEQYF. In DNA, the CDR3 is TGTGCCAGCAGCATAACCGGGACCGTCTACGAGCAGTACTTC.

The V and J genes are TRBV9 and TRBJ2-3, with D possibly TRBD1 on 5 matching bases. Germline lookup yields CDR1 SGDLS and CDR2 YYNGEE. Trimming removed 7 bases from V and 6 bases from J, with 9 bases in between. This CDR3 comprises 11 residues. The CDR3 loop reads CASQGGDTQYF. In DNA, the CDR3 is TGTGCCAGCCAGGGTGGCGATACGCAGTATTTT.

The chain joins TRBV30 to TRBJ1-1, with unresolved D. The CDR3 runs to 11 residues. CDR1 and CDR2 from the germline V gene are GTSNPN and SVGIG (reference sequence). Trimming cost V 2 bases and J 1 base, with 2 bases left between them. CDR3 nucleotide sequence: TGTGCCTGGAGTCGGAACACTGAAGCTTTCTTT. This encodes CAWSRNTEAFF.

The chain joins TRBV5-6 to TRBJ2-1, with a tentative D call TRBD2 (7 bases). The V end was cut by 5 bases, the J end by 2 bases, with 14 bases between. The CDR3 covers 15 residues. From germline, CDR1 is SGHDT and CDR2 YYEEEE. CDR3 sequence reads: CASREGGGAYNEQFF. CDR3 in DNA: TGTGCCAGCAGAGAGGGCGGGGGCGCCTACAATGAGCAGTTCTTC.

The chain uses TRBV29-1 and TRBJ2-7; possible D gene TRBD2, 5 bases. The germline V gene encodes CDR1 SQVTM and CDR2 ANQGSEA. The V gene lost 7 bases and the J gene lost 4 bases, with 11 bases spanning the gap. The CDR3 is 11 residues long. CDR3 coding DNA: TGCAGCGAAGAGGGAGTATACGAGCAGTACGTC. It is translated as CSEEGVYEQYV.

The chain recombines TRBV5-1 with TRBJ1-2; D unclear. From germline, CDR1 is SGHRS and CDR2 YFSETQ. The V gene lost 0 bases and the J gene lost 4 bases, with 10 bases spanning the gap. The CDR3 has 14 residues. The CDR3 protein is CASSLAAGIYGYTF. DNA for the CDR3: TGCGCCAGCAGCTTGGCCGCAGGAATCTATGGCTACACCTTC.

CDR3 loop: CASSQERAASYNSPLHF. For the CDR3, the DNA is TGCGCCAGCAGCCAAGAAAGGGCAGCGTCCTATAATTCACCCCTCCACTTT. The rearrangement joins TRBV4-1 to TRBJ1-6; D gene unclear. Germline V CDR1 and CDR2: MGHRA, YSYEKL. This CDR3 has 17 amino acids. V dropped 0 bases and J dropped 1 base, with 10 bases sitting between them.

The J gene is TRBJ1-1, the V gene TRBV28; the D gene is possibly TRBD1 (6 bases). The CDR3 covers 14 residues. The V end lost 2 bases, the J end lost 5 bases, and 12 bases lay between the germline ends. Germline V gene lookup returns CDR1 MDHEN and CDR2 SYDVKM. For the CDR3, the DNA is TGTGCCAGCAGTTTAGGCGGGGGCAAGACTGAAGCTTTCTTT. As protein: CASSLGGGKTEAFF.

The V gene is TRBV30, the J gene TRBJ1-5; no definite D call. CDR3 length equals 14 residues. Germline V gene sequence: CDR1 GTSNPN, CDR2 SVGIG (reference sequence). Deletions cut 0 bases from V and 7 bases from J, with 13 bases between. The CDR3 loop reads CAWSVQLSEQPQHF. The CDR3 bases are TGTGCCTGGAGTGTACAGCTTTCAGAGCAGCCCCAGCATTTT.

This clonotype came up once. This chain uses TRBV20-1 with TRBJ1-6, with D possibly being TRBD1 (5 bases). Trimming cost V 5 bases and J 14 bases, with 16 bases left between them. Per the germline V gene, CDR1 is DFQATT and CDR2 is SNEGSKA (reference sequence). This CDR3 contains 12 residues. The CDR3 is CSAGMNLGALHF. The CDR3, as DNA: TGCAGTGCTGGGATGAACCTGGGGGCCCTCCACTTT.

The chain recombines TRBV9 with TRBJ2-1, with a possible D match to TRBD2 (5 bases). The length of the CDR3 is 15 residues. The germline V and J ends were trimmed by 0 bases and 1 base, with 8 bases remaining between them. Germline CDR1 reads SGDLS; CDR2 reads YYNGEE. CDR3 amino acids: CASSVGLASYNEQFF. CDR3 DNA sequence: TGTGCCAGCAGCGTAGGCCTAGCATCCTACAATGAGCAGTTCTTC.

This clonotype has a single count. This chain uses TRBV20-1 with TRBJ2-6; no definite D call. CDR3 length equals 12 residues. Trimming removed 6 bases from V and 0 bases from J, with 3 bases in between. Germline V lookup: CDR1 DFQATT, CDR2 SNEGSKA (reference sequence). CDR3 nucleotides: TGCAGTGCGAACTCTGGGGCCAACGTCCTGACTTTC. It translates to CSANSGANVLTF.

The chain uses TRBV29-1 and TRBJ1-2; maybe TRBD1 (6 bases). This CDR3 is built from 14 residues. Deletions cut 4 bases from V and 8 bases from J, with 20 bases between. From germline, CDR1 is SQVTM and CDR2 ANQGSEA. The CDR3 DNA sequence: TGCAGCGTTGGGGCTGGACAGTCCATTGGCGGCTACACCTTC. Translation: CSVGAGQSIGGYTF.

The V and J genes are TRBV24-1 and TRBJ2-7, with D perhaps matching TRBD1 (5 bases). Deletions cut 6 bases from V and 5 bases from J, with 22 bases between. CDR3 length equals 16 residues. Germline V lookup: CDR1 KGHDR, CDR2 SFDVKD. The CDR3 here is CATSSTRAGLIHEQYV. CDR3 in DNA: TGTGCCACCAGTAGCACCCGGGCAGGGCTGATCCACGAGCAGTACGTC.

The gene calls are TRBV6-1 and TRBJ2-1; TRBD2 is a possible D gene (5 bases). CDR1 MNHNS and CDR2 SASEGT come from the germline V gene. The CDR3 contains 15 residues. The V gene lost 2 bases and the J gene lost 0 bases, with 8 bases spanning the gap. The CDR3, as DNA: TGTGCCAGCAGTGAATGGAGGTCCTCCTACAATGAGCAGTTCTTC. The encoded protein is CASSEWRSSYNEQFF.

CDR3 coding DNA: TGTGCCAGCAGACTGGACGGGATCAATACGCAGTATTTT. Residues: CASRLDGINTQYF. The chain couples TRBV6-2 or TRBV6-3 to TRBJ2-3, with D tentatively TRBD2 (5 bases). Trimming shortened V by 6 bases and J by 7 bases, and 14 bases separated the two germline ends. CDR1 is MNHEY, CDR2 SVGEGT, per germline. The CDR3 is made up of 13 amino acids.